The present T cell receptor beta chain was sequenced within a study of early T cells in non-severe SARS-CoV-2 infection. At least ten counts were recorded for this clonotype. Its matching antigen is unknown. TCRdb processed the 5' RACE reads anew with MiXCR; each CDR3 protein has one entry. The table has 32,000 or so distinct CDR3 sequences, about 6% seen once. General observations from the study: Missing private and CD4 specificities, VDJdb matching favored anti-spike CD8 responses.

Source material: whole blood. The clonotype was recovered from an adult who was a healthcare worker with PCR-confirmed SARS-CoV-2 infection or an uninfected control (not recorded which).

The CDR3 nucleotides are TGTGCCAGCAGTTTCGGGGACACAACATCCTATGGCTACACCTTC. Translation: CASSFGDTTSYGYTF. The chain uses TRBV28 and TRBJ1-2; TRBD1 might be the D (6 bases). V was pared by 3 bases and J by 4 bases, with 15 bases between. The CDR3 covers 15 residues. The germline gives CDR1 MDHEN, CDR2 SYDVKM.